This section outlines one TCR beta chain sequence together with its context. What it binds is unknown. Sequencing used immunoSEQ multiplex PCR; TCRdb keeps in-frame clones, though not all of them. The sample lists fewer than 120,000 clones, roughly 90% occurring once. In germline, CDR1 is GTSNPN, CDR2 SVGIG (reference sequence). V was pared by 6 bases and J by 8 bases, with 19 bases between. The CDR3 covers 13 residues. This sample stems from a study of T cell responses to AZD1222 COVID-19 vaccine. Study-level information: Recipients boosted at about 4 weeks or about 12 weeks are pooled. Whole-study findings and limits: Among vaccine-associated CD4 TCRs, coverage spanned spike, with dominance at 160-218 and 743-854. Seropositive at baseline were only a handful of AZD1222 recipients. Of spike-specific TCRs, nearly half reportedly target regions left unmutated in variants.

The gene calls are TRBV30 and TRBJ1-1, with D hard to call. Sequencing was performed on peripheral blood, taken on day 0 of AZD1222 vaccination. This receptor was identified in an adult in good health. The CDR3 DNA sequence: TGTGCCTGCCAAAACCGGCCTCAGGACGAAGCTTTCTTT. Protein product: CACQNRPQDEAFF.